Listed below are T cell receptor beta chains from one sample, sequenced in a study of cytomegalovirus exposure and HLA in healthy donors. Only in-frame clones appear in the TCRdb table, and some are missing; sequencing was by immunoSEQ multiplex PCR. Of about 98,000 clones in the sample, around 67% were seen once. The material sequenced was PBMCs. Receptor source: a middle-aged man in good health and CMV-seronegative. The conserved cysteine and the conserved F or W are not part of the CDR3 here.

>TRBV27|TRBJ2-7
ASSSGVAGREQY
>TRBV1|TRBJ1-3
TSSHGARRISGNTIY
>TRBV27|TRBJ2-6
ASSSQVSGANVLT
>TRBV7-9|TRBJ2-1
ASSDLRSSYNEQF
>TRBV5-1|TRBJ2-7
ASSLGTVYEQY
>TRBV5-1|TRBJ1-2
ASSLSTGGDTNGYT
>TRBV18|TRBJ2-4
ASSAGQNIQY
>TRBV10-3|TRBJ1-2
AISVDEGGYT
>TRBV19|TRBJ2-1
ASSAGPSLGEQF
>TRBV5-4|TRBJ2-3
ASSVGLAGGSSTQY
>TRBV27|TRBJ2-7
ASSFKDRGTEQY
>TRBV7-2|TRBJ2-5
ASSFAWRGGLETQY
>TRBV7-9|TRBJ1-4
ASSATVRGEKLF
>TRBV19|TRBJ2-7
AEHPEQY
>TRBV5-6|TRBJ2-3
ASSPPSHSGTTDTQY
>TRBV19|TRBJ1-2
ASTNRGIGDGYT
>TRBV2|TRBJ1-2
ASSEVGSYGYT
>TRBV27|.
ASSSGLAYEQY
>TRBV27|TRBJ2-7
ASSPHGEQQY
>TRBV18|TRBJ1-5
ASSGGTGVYNQPQH
>TRBV10-3|TRBJ1-4
AISESKGVDKKLF
>TRBV4-2|TRBJ2-7
ASRRDRGSFEQY
>TRBV7-9|TRBJ2-5
ASSNRQGAGETQY
>TRBV27|TRBJ1-2
ASSQRQGNYGYT
>TRBV7-9|TRBJ1-4
ASSVRDRDEKLF
>TRBV7-7|TRBJ2-3
ASSLGDSTDTQY
>TRBV7-9|TRBJ1-1
ASSLTRTANTEAF
>TRBV6-4|TRBJ2-1
ASSVVNSGGLNEQF
>TRBV7-6|TRBJ1-1
ASSKQENTEAF
>TRBV5-1|.
ASSQTPERGGSEQY
>TRBV21-1|TRBJ1-4
AQRATAGSRVNEKLF
>TRBV5-4|TRBJ2-2
ASSLYSNTGELF
>TRBV7-2|TRBJ2-7
ASSHGGGYEQY
>TRBV7-2|TRBJ2-7
ASSTGFYEQY
>TRBV19|TRBJ2-3
ASSIGQGHTDTQY
>TRBV7-2|TRBJ2-6
ASSTTTGFSLSGANVLT
>TRBV28|TRBJ1-1
ASTFFLGDLREGNTEAF
>TRBV28|TRBJ1-1
ASSSSSGAF
>TRBV11-2|TRBJ1-1
ASSRRPDRGLVNTEAF
>TRBV6-5|TRBJ2-7
ASSYSFPGGGSGQY
>TRBV27|TRBJ2-7
ASSLTGYEQY
>TRBV5-1|TRBJ2-2
ASSLEGLAHDTGELF
>TRBV11-2|TRBJ2-1
ASSSPRGLHNPYNEQF
>TRBV18|TRBJ1-5
ASSPPAGGGQGQPQH